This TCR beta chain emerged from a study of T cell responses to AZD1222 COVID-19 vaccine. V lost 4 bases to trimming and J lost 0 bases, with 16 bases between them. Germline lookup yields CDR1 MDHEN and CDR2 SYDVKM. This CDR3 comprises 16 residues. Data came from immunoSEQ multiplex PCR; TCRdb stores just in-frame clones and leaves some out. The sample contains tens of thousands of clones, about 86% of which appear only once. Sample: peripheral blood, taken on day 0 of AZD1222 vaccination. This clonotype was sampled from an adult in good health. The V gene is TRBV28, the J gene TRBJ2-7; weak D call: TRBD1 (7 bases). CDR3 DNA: TGTGCCAGCAGTTCCCCGCAGGGGGGAAGCTCCTACGAGCAGTACTTC. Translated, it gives CASSSPQGGSSYEQYF.